The 9 T cell receptor beta chains listed next were all sequenced from one sample in a study of blood T cell repertoires in COVID-19. The table came from immunoSEQ multiplex PCR; TCRdb's copy has only in-frame clones and leaves some out. The sample holds 200,000 to 250,000 clones, around 81% seen once. Specimen: PBMCs or T cells enriched from blood (not recorded which). Receptors were obtained from a woman aged 40 to 50 with acute COVID-19.

This clone was observed once. Other DNA sequences within the sample encode an identical CDR3. The rearrangement links TRBV12-3 or TRBV12-4 to TRBJ2-3; D ambiguous. V was trimmed by 5 bases and J by 2 bases, leaving 2 bases between them. The CDR3 totals 11 residues. CDR3 sequence (DNA): TGTGCCAGCAGTCTCACAGATACGCAGTATTTT. Translated, it gives CASSLTDTQYF.

The gene calls are TRBV11-2 and TRBJ1-3; 9 nucleotides line up with TRBD1. With V trimmed by 0 bases and J by 3 bases, 6 bases remained unmatched. Germline loops: CDR1 SGHAT, CDR2 FQNNGV. The CDR3 sequence is 17 residues long. Here the CDR3 reads CASSLDRDRVNGNTIYF. The CDR3 bases are TGTGCCAGCAGCTTAGATCGGGACAGGGTGAATGGAAACACCATATATTTT.

The chain couples TRBV4-1 to TRBJ1-5; D remains unclear. CDR3 length: 16 residues. Trimming removed 1 base at V and 3 bases at J, with 13 bases between. Germline V CDR1 and CDR2: MGHRA, YSYEKL. The CDR3 DNA reads as TGCGCCAGCAGCCAAGGCCTTGCGTTGAACAATCAGCCCCAGCATTTT. As protein: CASSQGLALNNQPQHF.

The chain uses TRBV19 and TRBJ2-1; 8 nucleotides agree with TRBD2. Germline CDR1 is LNHDA and CDR2 is SQIVND (reference sequence). CDR3 length: 15 amino acids. Trimming removed 1 base from V and 5 bases from J; junction bases left unmatched: 4. In DNA form, the CDR3 reads TGTGCCAGTAGTATAGGACGCGGGAGGAACAATGAGCAGTTCTTC. This encodes CASSIGRGRNNEQFF.

J is TRBJ2-7 and V is TRBV18, with 7 nucleotides matching TRBD1. This CDR3 has 14 residues. J gave up 2 bases and V 5 bases, and 6 bases lay outside the gene matches. The germline V gene has CDR1 KGHSH and CDR2 LQKENI. The chain's CDR3 is CASSFQQGTYEQYF. In nucleotides, the CDR3 is TGTGCCAGCTCATTTCAACAGGGGACCTACGAGCAGTACTTC.

The CDR3 sequence: CATSEGTNEKLFF. The CDR3, as DNA: TGTGCCACTTCGGAGGGCACTAATGAAAAACTGTTTTTT. The chain is built from TRBV15 and TRBJ1-4; no clear D gene. Between the trimmed V and J ends, which lost 9 bases and 2 bases, there was a span of 10 bases. The CDR3 is 13 amino acids. In germline, CDR1 is LNHNV, CDR2 YYDKDF (reference sequence).

Remarks on this clone: Other DNA sequences of this sample code for an identical CDR3. The V call is TRBV28, the J call TRBJ2-7; D perhaps matches TRBD1 (6 bases). The V gene's germline CDR1 is MDHEN and CDR2 SYDVKM. The CDR3 runs 14 residues. Trimming removed 5 bases from V and 0 bases from J, with 11 bases in between. CDR3 sequence reads: CASSPRTVSYEQYF. The DNA of the CDR3 is TGTGCCAGCAGTCCAAGGACAGTCTCCTACGAGCAGTACTTC.

The chain carries TRBV9 and TRBJ1-5; 8 nucleotides agree with TRBD1. V shed 4 bases and J 2 bases; nucleotides not matched to a gene: 2. The germline CDR1 and CDR2 sequences are SGDLS and YYNGEE. This CDR3 comprises 14 residues. The CDR3 DNA sequence: TGTGCCAGCAGCCCGGACAGGGGCAATCAGCCCCAGCATTTT. Translated: CASSPDRGNQPQHF.

This clone was detected once. This chain joins TRBV15 and TRBJ2-3; D gene ambiguous. The CDR3 spans 16 residues. V lost 0 bases and J lost 2, with 12 bases in between. Germline values: CDR1 LNHNV, CDR2 YYDKDF (reference sequence). The CDR3, as DNA: TGTGCCACCAGCAGAGATCGGTCCGCTAACACAGATACGCAGTATTTT. It is translated as CATSRDRSANTDTQYF.